This T cell receptor (beta chain) was captured in a study of CD8 T cells in ankylosing spondylitis. Broader study findings: A TCR beta motif of under 10 highly homologous variants appeared characteristic of ankylosing spondylitis blood.

This clonotype was observed a few times. Its matching antigen is unknown. CDR1 and CDR2 from the germline V gene are SGHRS and YFSETQ. This CDR3 contains 14 residues. Germline trimming cut 5 bases from V and 7 bases from J; bases unmatched to any gene: 10. TCRdb called the 5' RACE reads again in MiXCR, with one record for every CDR3 protein. The sample lists some 700,000 distinct CDR3 sequences; around 19% were seen once. The chain is built from TRBV5-1 and TRBJ2-7; TRBD1 matches 9 bases. This sequence originates from a male donor with ankylosing spondylitis. The sequencing input was blood, either unsorted or a sorted T cell fraction (not recorded which). The CDR3 nucleotides read TGCGCCAGCAGAATTCTACAGGGGGCGAAAGAGCAGTACTTC. Translated, it gives CASRILQGAKEQYF.